These 20 T cell receptor beta chains were all obtained from the same sample, sequenced in a study of beta chain features in type 1 diabetes. Study-level findings and limits: Among patients with Type 1 diabetes, TCRB CDR3s were moderately but significantly shorter in every one of the four CD4+ subsets.

What was sequenced were expressed TCRB transcripts, since all of the isolated RNA had been reverse transcribed. Generated by immunoSEQ multiplex PCR, the TCRdb table keeps only in-frame clones and is missing some. The table lists around 650,000 clones, 9.5% to 15% of them singletons, with about 0.11% in the top ten. Their antigen targets remain unknown. The sample was naive CD4+ T cells from blood. Receptors were obtained from a man aged 25 to 40 with type 1 diabetes.

This clone was seen only a few times. The V and J genes are TRBV4-1 and TRBJ1-2, with D tentatively TRBD1 (5 bases). The CDR3 is made up of 15 amino acids. CDR1 MGHRA and CDR2 YSYEKL come from the germline V gene. Trimming took off 1 base at V and 2 bases at J, with 11 bases between the two ends. The CDR3 coding sequence is TGCGCCAGCAGCCAAGCACAGGAGGGCAACTATGGCTACACCTTC. Translated: CASSQAQEGNYGYTF.

This clone was observed a few times. The V and J genes are TRBV18 and TRBJ1-3, with D unclear. Germline CDR1 reads KGHSH; CDR2 reads LQKENI. Trimming left V 3 bases short and J 0 bases short, with 9 bases between. This CDR3 contains 15 residues. The CDR3 DNA is TGTGCCAGCTCACCGTCGATTGACTCTGGAAACACCATATATTTT. It translates to CASSPSIDSGNTIYF.

This clone was detected only a few times. V and J are TRBV14 and TRBJ2-4, with D maybe TRBD2 (6 bases). V shed 3 bases and J shed 9 bases, with 18 bases lying between them. This CDR3 is built from 15 residues. Germline V gene lookup returns CDR1 SGHDN and CDR2 FVKESK. The CDR3 loop reads CASSQAGHLGGIQYF. CDR3 in DNA: TGTGCCAGCAGCCAGGCCGGGCACCTGGGGGGCATTCAGTACTTC.

This sequence joins TRBV29-1 and TRBJ2-7, with D possibly being TRBD2 (5 bases). The V and J ends lost 4 bases and 4 bases respectively, with 11 bases between them. The V gene's germline CDR1 is SQVTM and CDR2 ANQGSEA. This CDR3 is built from 12 residues. CDR3 sequence (DNA): TGCAGCGTTGTCCCAAGCGGATACGAGCAGTACTTC. This sequence encodes CSVVPSGYEQYF.

Comment on this clone: Mismatch with germline at one junction end may stem from a read error. The V call is TRBV7-2, the J call TRBJ1-6, with D tentatively TRBD1 (6 bases). Germline V lookup: CDR1 SGHTA, CDR2 FQGNSA. The CDR3 is made up of 16 amino acids. The CDR3: CASSYAPGAYNPPLHF. The CDR3 region has the DNA TGTGCCAGCAGCTACGCCCCGGGGGCGTATAATCCACCCCTCCACTTT.

The chain combines TRBV7-9 with TRBJ2-7, with TRBD1 matching over 7 bases. The CDR3 is 13 amino acids. The V and J ends lost 6 bases and 5 bases, in that order; junction bases with no gene match: 7. The germline CDR1 and CDR2 sequences are SEHNR and FQNEAQ (reference sequence). The CDR3 reads CASSFYGQDEQYF. The CDR3 DNA reads TGTGCCAGCAGTTTCTATGGACAGGACGAGCAGTACTTC.

This clone was seen more than once but under ten times. The chain has TRBV4-2 and TRBJ2-3, with TRBD1 matching over 9 bases. The CDR3 runs to 15 residues. CDR1 is LGHNA and CDR2 is YNFKEQ in the germline V gene. V lost 3 bases to trimming and J lost 5 bases; unmatched junction nucleotides: 6. For the CDR3, the DNA is TGTGCCAGCAGCCAGCACCGGGACAGGGAAGATACGCAGTATTTT. It is translated as CASSQHRDREDTQYF.

The rearrangement joins TRBV5-8 to TRBJ2-5, with 11 positions matching TRBD1. Germline V gives CDR1 SGHTS, CDR2 YDEGEE. V shed 4 bases, J shed 5 bases, and the junction held 10 bases outside the gene matches. The CDR3 runs 16 residues. The CDR3: CASSPEGQGAWETQYF. The CDR3 region has the DNA TGTGCCAGCAGCCCAGAAGGACAGGGGGCCTGGGAGACCCAGTACTTC.

The chain couples TRBV9 to TRBJ2-5; TRBD2 matches at 8 bases. Germline V gene sequence: CDR1 SGDLS, CDR2 YYNGEE. The CDR3 is 16 residues long. With 0 bases clipped from V and 1 base from J, the junction kept 5 bases outside the gene matches. The CDR3 coding sequence is TGTGCCAGCAGCGTAGATCAGGCGGGGGGCCAAGAGACCCAGTACTTC. Its protein product is CASSVDQAGGQETQYF.

The V call is TRBV11-2, the J call TRBJ2-3; 12 bases are a match to TRBD2. The CDR3 length is 15 residues. Germline V gene lookup returns CDR1 SGHAT and CDR2 FQNNGV. V lost 6 bases and J lost 4; bases outside the gene matches: 5. The CDR3 coding sequence is TGTGCCAGCAGTAACCGACTAGCGGGAGCAGATACGCAGTATTTT. Translation: CASSNRLAGADTQYF.

The sample holds a few counts of this clone. The chain is built from TRBV6-6 and TRBJ1-1; 7 bases are a match to TRBD1. Germline V gene sequence: CDR1 MNHNY, CDR2 SVGAGI (reference sequence). V lost 6 bases to trimming and J lost 1 base; unmatched junction nucleotides: 5. This CDR3 has 14 residues. Here the CDR3 DNA reads TGTGCCAGCAGACCGGACAGGAGGAACACTGAAGCTTTCTTT. Translating gives CASRPDRRNTEAFF.

V is TRBV14 and J is TRBJ1-1; D gene ambiguous. Germline CDR1 and CDR2: SGHDN and FVKESK. V was shortened by 5 bases and J by 6 bases, with 16 bases between the two germline ends. CDR3 length: 14 amino acids. CDR3 nucleotides: TGTGCCAGCAGCTTAACGCGCGGAGGGCCTGAAGCTTTCTTT. This encodes CASSLTRGGPEAFF.

The chain employs TRBV9 and TRBJ2-6, with D perhaps matching TRBD1 (6 bases). CDR1 is SGDLS and CDR2 is YYNGEE in the germline V gene. This CDR3 has 18 residues. The V end was cut by 3 bases, the J end by 4 bases, with 20 bases between. The CDR3 DNA reads as TGTGCCAGCAGCGAACCCAAGTCAGGGGTTGTAGGGGCCAACGTCCTGACTTTC. Translating gives CASSEPKSGVVGANVLTF.

V gene TRBV7-6 combines with J gene TRBJ1-6; D is unclear. V was shortened by 5 bases and J by 10 bases, with 12 bases between the two germline ends. CDR3 length: 13 amino acids. Germline values: CDR1 SGHVS, CDR2 FNYEAQ. In DNA, the CDR3 is TGTGCCAGCAGCCCCCAGCCAGACTCACCCCTCCACTTT. This translates into CASSPQPDSPLHF.

J is TRBJ1-2 and V is TRBV14; 7 positions agree with TRBD1. The germline CDR1 and CDR2 sequences are SGHDN and FVKESK. J lost 7 bases, V lost 1 base, and 6 bases had no gene match. The length of the CDR3 is 14 residues. The CDR3 here is CASSQAVDRVGYTF. The DNA of the CDR3 is TGTGCCAGCAGCCAAGCGGTAGACAGGGTTGGCTACACCTTC.

The chain carries TRBV7-9 and TRBJ1-5; TRBD1 agrees at 8 bases. V gave up 5 bases and J gave up 6 bases; unmatched junction bases: 12. This CDR3 has 16 residues. Germline-derived CDR1 and CDR2 are SEHNR and FQNEAQ (reference sequence). CDR3 residues: CASSLGSGGTLQPQHF. CDR3 DNA sequence: TGTGCCAGCAGCCTCGGTTCAGGGGGCACACTTCAGCCCCAGCATTTT.

The chain has TRBV7-9 and TRBJ2-6; no definite D call. V dropped 10 bases and J dropped 3 bases, with 10 bases sitting between them. Germline V gives CDR1 SEHNR, CDR2 FQNEAQ (reference sequence). The CDR3 sequence is 13 residues long. The CDR3 sequence: CAILPGGANVLTF. In DNA, the CDR3 is TGTGCCATCCTGCCTGGTGGGGCCAACGTCCTGACTTTC. Full variable domain (remainder filled in from reference TRBV7-9 and TRBJ2-6): DTGVSQNPRHKITKRGQNVTFRCDPISEHNRLYWYRQTLGQGPEFLTYFQNEAQLEKSRLLSDRFSAERPKGSFSTLEIQRTEQGDSAMYLCAILPGGANVLTFGAGSRLTVL.

The rearrangement joins TRBV7-2 to TRBJ2-3; no definite D call. The CDR3 consists of 13 residues. CDR1 is SGHTA, CDR2 FQGNSA, per germline. V was clipped by 5 bases and J by 2 bases, with 8 bases between them. CDR3 protein: CASSMTYTDTQYF. The CDR3 bases are TGTGCCAGCAGCATGACTTACACAGATACGCAGTATTTT.

V gene TRBV11-2 combines with J gene TRBJ1-1; D is undetermined. This CDR3 spans 18 amino acids. Between the trimmed V and J ends, which lost 2 bases and 0 bases, there was a span of 19 bases. Germline-derived CDR1 and CDR2 are SGHAT and FQNNGV. CDR3 amino acids: CASSLYPRSSKMNTEAFF. In DNA, the CDR3 is TGTGCCAGCAGCTTATATCCAAGATCATCTAAAATGAACACTGAAGCTTTCTTT.

V and J are TRBV9 and TRBJ2-1; 8 positions match TRBD2. Per the germline V gene, CDR1 is SGDLS and CDR2 is YYNGEE. The CDR3 is 14 residues long. V lost 4 bases and J lost 12; bases outside the gene matches: 12. CDR3 DNA sequence: TGTGCCAGCAGCATCGGGACTAGTACTGCCGGGCAGTTCTTC. Residues: CASSIGTSTAGQFF.